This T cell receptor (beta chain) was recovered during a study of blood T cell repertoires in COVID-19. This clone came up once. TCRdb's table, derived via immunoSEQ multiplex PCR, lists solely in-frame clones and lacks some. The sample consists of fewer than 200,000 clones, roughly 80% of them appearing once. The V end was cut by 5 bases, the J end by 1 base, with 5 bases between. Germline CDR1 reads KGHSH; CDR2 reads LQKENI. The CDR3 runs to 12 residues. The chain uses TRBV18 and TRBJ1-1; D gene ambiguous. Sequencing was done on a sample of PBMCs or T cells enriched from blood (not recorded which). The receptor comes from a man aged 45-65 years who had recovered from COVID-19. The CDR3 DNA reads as TGTGCCAGCTCAGGCAGGAACACTGAAGCTTTCTTT. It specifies CASSGRNTEAFF.